The rows below give T cell receptor beta chains drawn from one sample of a study of metastatic and nonmetastatic thyroid tumors. Using MiXCR, TCRdb reanalyzed the PCR reads. The sample contains about 20,000 clones, 24% of which appear only once. The sample taken for sequencing was tumor tissue. Receptor source: a female donor with papillary thyroid cancer or a benign thyroid nodule (not recorded which). Some clones in this sample may be carry-over from other donors' samples. Each CDR3 is given with its conserved first and last residue. The order of the fields is V gene, J gene, D gene, clone size, CDR3 protein, CDR3 DNA. A D gene is named only where the DNA matches it firmly. Clone size is given for some rows only: seen once, a few or many times, or a class if the clone is expanded.

TRBV7-2,TRBJ2-1,NA,many,CASSSLVTSYNEQFF,TGTGCCAGCAGCTCACTCGTTACCTCCTACAATGAGCAGTTCTTC
TRBV7-9,TRBJ1-2,NA,many,CASSLIARWGYTF,TGTGCCAGCAGCCTGATCGCGCGGTGGGGCTACACCTTC
TRBV30,TRBJ2-2,NA,many,CAWKRTAGELFF,TGTGCCTGGAAGCGGACCGCCGGGGAGCTGTTTTTT
TRBV27,TRBJ2-3,NA,NA,CASSPTSDTQYF,TGTGCCAGCAGTCCGACCTCAGATACGCAGTATTTT
TRBV28,TRBJ2-1,NA,few,CASSPRCSQAEQFF,TGTGCCAGCAGTCCTAGGTGCTCACAGGCTGAGCAGTTCTTC
TRBV9,TRBJ1-1,NA,many,CASSVDGRGPEAFF,TGTGCCAGTAGCGTAGATGGGCGAGGGCCTGAAGCTTTCTTT
TRBV28,TRBJ2-2,NA,few,CASSSTGEMFF,TGTGCCAGCAGCAGCACCGGGGAGATGTTTTTT
TRBV27,TRBJ1-1,NA,NA,CASSHNPPARRTEAFF,TGTGCCAGCAGCCATAACCCCCCAGCGAGGAGGACTGAAGCTTTCTTT
TRBV28,TRBJ1-5,TRBD1,NA,CASSIHGTGTSNQPQHF,TGTGCCAGCAGTATCCACGGGACAGGGACGAGCAATCAGCCACAGCATTTT
TRBV20-1,TRBJ2-5,TRBD2,many,CSARDRTLGGRRGETQYF,TGCAGTGCTCGCGATAGAACTTTGGGCGGGAGGCGGGGGGAGACCCAGTACTTC
TRBV24-1,TRBJ2-2,NA,NA,CATIDWNFTGELFF,TGTGCCACCATTGATTGGAATTTTACCGGTGAGCTGTTTTTT
TRBV7-2,TRBJ2-7,TRBD1,medium-sized,CASSPRTGAYEQYF,TGTGCCAGCAGCCCCCGGACAGGGGCCTACGAGCAGTACTTC
TRBV6-1,TRBJ2-1,NA,few,CASSGRDSEEYNEQFF,TGTGCCAGCAGTGGAAGGGACTCCGAGGAATACAATGAGCAGTTCTTC
TRBV20-1,TRBJ2-7,NA,once,CSARNMEDSSYEQYF,TGCAGTGCTAGGAACATGGAGGACAGTTCCTACGAGCAGTACTTC
TRBV20-1,TRBJ2-3,NA,NA,CSASRSDTQYF,TGCAGTGCTTCGCGGTCAGACACGCAGTATTTT
TRBV3-1,TRBJ2-7,TRBD2,NA,CASNSGRGAEQYF,TGTGCCAGCAATAGCGGGAGGGGAGCCGAGCAGTACTTC
TRBV30,TRBJ1-6,NA,NA,CAWSLGQPYSPLHF,TGTGCCTGGAGCCTTGGACAGCCTTATTCACCCCTCCACTTT
TRBV6-5,TRBJ1-1,NA,few,CASSYGDPVNTEAFF,TGTGCCAGCAGTTACGGGGACCCCGTGAACACTGAAGCTTTCTTT
TRBV5-1,TRBJ2-7,NA,NA,CASSRDGYYEQYF,TGCGCCAGCAGCCGGGACGGATACTACGAGCAGTACTTC
TRBV28,TRBJ2-7,TRBD1,few,CVSSSTGGYEQYF,TGTGTCAGCAGTTCGACAGGGGGCTACGAGCAGTACTTC
TRBV19,TRBJ2-5,NA,many,CASSYGGQTQYF,TGTGCCAGTAGCTACGGGGGACAGACCCAGTACTTC
TRBV11-2,TRBJ2-7,NA,NA,CASSLIYEQYF,TGTGCCAGCAGCTTAATCTACGAGCAGTACTTC
TRBV6-1,TRBJ1-5,NA,few,CASSEKGRDQPQHF,TGTGCCAGCAGTGAAAAGGGGAGAGATCAGCCCCAGCATTTT
TRBV4-1,TRBJ2-7,NA,NA,CASSQSGVAPYEQYF,TGCGCCAGCAGCCAATCCGGGGTAGCTCCCTACGAGCAGTACTTC
TRBV5-6,TRBJ2-5,TRBD1,many,CASRDSRQGAGETQYF,TGTGCCAGCAGGGATTCTAGACAGGGAGCAGGGGAGACCCAGTACTTC
TRBV6-1,TRBJ2-1,NA,medium-sized,CASRGQGTYNEQFF,TGTGCCAGCAGAGGACAAGGGACCTACAATGAGCAGTTCTTC
TRBV19,TRBJ2-1,TRBD2,medium-sized,CASSMGLADNEQFF,TGTGCCAGTAGTATGGGACTAGCGGACAATGAGCAGTTCTTC
TRBV20-1,TRBJ2-7,TRBD2,NA,CSARPTSGYEQYF,TGCAGTGCTAGACCCACTAGCGGGTACGAGCAGTACTTC
TRBV20-1,TRBJ2-1,NA,medium-sized,CSAGRSLDEQFF,TGCAGTGCTGGCCGGAGTCTAGATGAGCAGTTCTTC
TRBV30,TRBJ1-2,NA,NA,CAWNLPGYGYTF,TGTGCCTGGAACCTACCAGGCTATGGCTACACCTTC
TRBV20-1,TRBJ2-7,NA,NA,CSARDRTDYEQYF,TGCAGTGCTAGAGACAGGACAGACTACGAGCAGTACTTC
TRBV20-1,TRBJ1-1,TRBD1,many,CSARGRGHTEAFF,TGCAGTGCTAGAGGCAGGGGGCACACTGAAGCTTTCTTT
TRBV19,TRBJ1-5,NA,many,CASSMYTGNQPQHF,TGTGCCAGTAGTATGTACACAGGTAATCAGCCCCAGCATTTT
TRBV5-4,TRBJ2-5,TRBD2,NA,CAISSREGETQYF,TGTGCCATCAGCTCACGGGAGGGTGAGACCCAGTACTTC
TRBV6-2/TRBV6-3,TRBJ2-5,NA,many,CASTKAAAQETQYF,TGTGCCAGCACAAAGGCCGCAGCACAAGAGACCCAGTACTTC
TRBV29-1,TRBJ2-3,TRBD2,many,CSVRLAEDTQYF,TGCAGCGTACGACTAGCGGAAGATACGCAGTATTTT
TRBV28,TRBJ2-1,TRBD1,many,CASSFGTGYRENEQFF,TGTGCCAGCAGTTTCGGGACAGGGTATCGGGAGAATGAGCAGTTCTTC
TRBV20-1,TRBJ1-1,NA,NA,CSSSFRNTEAFF,TGCAGTTCTAGCTTTCGGAACACTGAAGCTTTCTTT
TRBV20-1,TRBJ2-3,TRBD2,NA,CSAGEASGTDTQYF,TGCAGTGCGGGGGAGGCTAGCGGAACAGATACGCAGTATTTT
TRBV19,TRBJ2-1,TRBD1,many,CASSALTGGAQNEQFF,TGTGCCAGTAGTGCACTGACAGGGGGCGCACAGAATGAGCAGTTCTTC
TRBV7-9,TRBJ2-1,TRBD2,many,CASSLLAHPSGSKQFF,TGTGCCAGCAGCTTGTTAGCCCATCCTAGCGGGAGTAAGCAGTTCTTC
TRBV4-3,TRBJ1-2,TRBD1,NA,CASSPLQGRNYGYTF,TGCGCCAGCAGCCCCCTACAGGGGCGGAACTATGGCTACACCTTC
TRBV6-1,TRBJ2-1,NA,medium-sized,CASRLTSSYYNEQFF,TGTGCCAGCAGACTAACTAGCTCATACTACAATGAGCAGTTCTTC
TRBV5-6,TRBJ2-7,NA,many,CASSATGSPYEQYF,TGTGCCAGCAGTGCCACAGGGTCTCCTTACGAGCAGTACTTC
TRBV10-3,TRBJ1-3,NA,many,CAISEAPGNTIYF,TGTGCCATCAGTGAGGCACCTGGAAACACCATATATTTT
TRBV20-1,TRBJ1-2,NA,NA,CGAHSDNYGYTF,TGCGGCGCCCACTCGGATAACTATGGCTACACCTTC
TRBV3-1,TRBJ2-5,NA,NA,CASRQVEGETQYF,TGTGCCAGCAGACAAGTTGAAGGAGAGACCCAGTACTTC
TRBV2,TRBJ2-2,NA,few,CASSPQVVGTGELFF,TGTGCAAGCAGCCCACAGGTGGTAGGCACCGGGGAGCTGTTTTTT
TRBV5-5,TRBJ2-5,TRBD1,many,CASNLGQGRETQYF,TGTGCCAGCAACCTCGGACAGGGCCGAGAGACCCAGTACTTC
TRBV11-2,TRBJ1-2,TRBD1,medium-sized,CASSLEIGTVLYGYTF,TGTGCCAGCAGCTTAGAAATAGGGACAGTCCTCTATGGCTACACCTTC